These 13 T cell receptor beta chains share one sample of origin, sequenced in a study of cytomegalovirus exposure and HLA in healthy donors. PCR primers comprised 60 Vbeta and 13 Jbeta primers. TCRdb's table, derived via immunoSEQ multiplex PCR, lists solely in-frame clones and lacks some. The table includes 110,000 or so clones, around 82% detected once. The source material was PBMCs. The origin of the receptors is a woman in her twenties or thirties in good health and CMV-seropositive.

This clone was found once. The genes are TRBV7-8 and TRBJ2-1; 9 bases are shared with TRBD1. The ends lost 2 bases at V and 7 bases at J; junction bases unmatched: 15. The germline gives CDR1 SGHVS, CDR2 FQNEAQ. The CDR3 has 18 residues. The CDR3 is CASSLSKTVRQGVNEQFF. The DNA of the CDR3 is TGTGCCAGCAGCTTATCGAAGACGGTTCGACAGGGGGTTAATGAGCAGTTCTTC.

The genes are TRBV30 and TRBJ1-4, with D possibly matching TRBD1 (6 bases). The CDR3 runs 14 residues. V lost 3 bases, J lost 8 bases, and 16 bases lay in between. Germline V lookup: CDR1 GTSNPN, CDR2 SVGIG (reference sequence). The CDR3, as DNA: TGTGCCTGGAGCTTACAGGGATTTAGGGAAAAACTGTTTTTT. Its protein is CAWSLQGFREKLFF.

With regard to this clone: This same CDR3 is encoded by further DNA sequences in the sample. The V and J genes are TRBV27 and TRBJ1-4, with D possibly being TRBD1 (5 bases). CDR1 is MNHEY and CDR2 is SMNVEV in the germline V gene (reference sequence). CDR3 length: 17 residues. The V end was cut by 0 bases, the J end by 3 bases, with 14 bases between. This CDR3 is CASSLSGQGGANEKLFF. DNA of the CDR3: TGTGCCAGCAGTTTATCAGGTCAGGGAGGAGCTAATGAAAAACTGTTTTTT.

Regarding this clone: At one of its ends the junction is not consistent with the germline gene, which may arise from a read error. The CDR3 sequence: CASRAPGQNAHF. Written as DNA, the CDR3 is TGTGCCAGCAGGGCTCCGGGACAGAACGCCCATTTC. The rearrangement joins TRBV28 to TRBJ1-2; 7 bases are a match to TRBD1. CDR1 is MDHEN, CDR2 SYDVKM, per germline. The CDR3 is made up of 12 amino acids.

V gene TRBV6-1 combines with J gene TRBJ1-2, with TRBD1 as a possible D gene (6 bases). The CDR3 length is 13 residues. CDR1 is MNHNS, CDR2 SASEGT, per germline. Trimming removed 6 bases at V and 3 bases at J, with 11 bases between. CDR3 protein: CASRGAAHYGYTF. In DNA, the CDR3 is TGTGCCAGCAGGGGGGCTGCCCACTATGGCTACACCTTC.

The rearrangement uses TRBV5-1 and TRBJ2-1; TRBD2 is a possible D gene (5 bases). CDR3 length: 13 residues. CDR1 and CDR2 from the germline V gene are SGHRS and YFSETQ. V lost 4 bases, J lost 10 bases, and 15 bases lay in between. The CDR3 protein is CASSPAGLGEQFF. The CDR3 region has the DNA TGCGCCAGCAGCCCTGCAGGACTCGGGGAGCAGTTCTTC.

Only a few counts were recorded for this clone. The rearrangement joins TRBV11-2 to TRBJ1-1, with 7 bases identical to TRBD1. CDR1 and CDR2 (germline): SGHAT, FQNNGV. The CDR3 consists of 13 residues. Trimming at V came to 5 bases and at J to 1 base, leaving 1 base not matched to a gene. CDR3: CASSGDRNTEAFF. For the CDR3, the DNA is TGTGCCAGCAGCGGGGACAGGAACACTGAAGCTTTCTTT.

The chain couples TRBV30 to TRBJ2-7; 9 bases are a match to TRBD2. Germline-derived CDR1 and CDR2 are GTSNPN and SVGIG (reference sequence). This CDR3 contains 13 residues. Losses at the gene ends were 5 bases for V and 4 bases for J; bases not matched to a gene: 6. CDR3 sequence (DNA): TGTGCCTGGGTAGCGGGAGCCGGGTACGAGCAGTACTTC. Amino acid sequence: CAWVAGAGYEQYF.

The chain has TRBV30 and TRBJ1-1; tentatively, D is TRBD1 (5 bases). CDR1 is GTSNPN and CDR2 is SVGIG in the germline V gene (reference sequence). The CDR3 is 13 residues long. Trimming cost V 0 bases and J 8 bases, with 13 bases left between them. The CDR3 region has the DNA TGTGCCTGGAGTGTCTTGGCAGGGATGGAAGCTTTCTTT. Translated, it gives CAWSVLAGMEAFF.

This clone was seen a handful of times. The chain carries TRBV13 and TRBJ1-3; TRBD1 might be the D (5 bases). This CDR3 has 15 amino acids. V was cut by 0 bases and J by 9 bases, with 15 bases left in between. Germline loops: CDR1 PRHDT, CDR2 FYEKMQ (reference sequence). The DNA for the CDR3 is TGTGCCAGCAGCTTAGGGGCAGGGCCGTTTGTCACCATATATTTT. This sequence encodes CASSLGAGPFVTIYF.

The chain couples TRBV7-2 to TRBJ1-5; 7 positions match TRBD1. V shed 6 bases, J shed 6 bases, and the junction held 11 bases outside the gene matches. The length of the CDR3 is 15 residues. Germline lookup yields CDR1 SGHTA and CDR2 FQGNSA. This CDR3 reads CASREAGTAGQPQHF. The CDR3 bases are TGTGCCAGCAGAGAGGCCGGGACAGCGGGTCAGCCCCAGCATTTT.

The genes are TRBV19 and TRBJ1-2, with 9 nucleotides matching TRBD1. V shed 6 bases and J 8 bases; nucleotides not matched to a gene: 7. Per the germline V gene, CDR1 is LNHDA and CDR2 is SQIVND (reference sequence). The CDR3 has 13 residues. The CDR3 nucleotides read TGTGCCAGTAGGGGGGACAGGGAGGTCGGCTACACCTTC. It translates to CASRGDREVGYTF.

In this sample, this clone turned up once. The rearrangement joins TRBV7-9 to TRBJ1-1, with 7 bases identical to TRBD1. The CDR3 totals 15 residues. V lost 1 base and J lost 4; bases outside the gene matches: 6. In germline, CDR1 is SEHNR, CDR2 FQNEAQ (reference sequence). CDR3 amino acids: CASSLVGGAGTEAFF. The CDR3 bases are TGTGCCAGCAGCTTAGTAGGGGGCGCAGGCACTGAAGCTTTCTTT.